A single sample is the source of the 10 T cell receptor beta chains below, sequenced in a study of blood T cell repertoires in COVID-19. Produced via immunoSEQ multiplex PCR; TCRdb's table is partial and in-frame only. In the table there are hundreds of thousands of clones, approximately 83% of which are singletons. Sequences were obtained from PBMCs or T cells enriched from blood (not recorded which). These receptors were taken from a woman between 45 and 65 years old who had been exposed to COVID-19.

The chain carries TRBV4-1 and TRBJ2-4; the D gene is possibly TRBD2 (7 bases). Germline CDR1 reads MGHRA; CDR2 reads YSYEKL. This CDR3 has 14 residues. Trimming shortened V by 2 bases and J by 8 bases, and 13 bases separated the two germline ends. CDR3 nucleotide sequence: TGCGCCAGCAGCCAAAGTCAGGGGAGGGACATTCAGTACTTC. It is translated as CASSQSQGRDIQYF.

The chain carries TRBV28 and TRBJ2-1; the D gene is possibly TRBD1 (6 bases). V was clipped by 6 bases and J by 8 bases, with 17 bases between them. CDR3 length equals 14 residues. Germline lookup yields CDR1 MDHEN and CDR2 SYDVKM. CDR3 nucleotide sequence: TGTGCCAGCAGCCCCTCAGGACAGTACGATGAGCAGTTCTTC. This gives the protein CASSPSGQYDEQFF. Combining the CDR3 with reference TRBV28 and TRBJ2-1 gives the whole variable domain DVKVTQSSRYLVKRTGEKVFLECVQDMDHENMFWYRQDPGLGLRLIYFSYDVKMKEKGDIPEGYSVSREKKERFSLILESASTNQTSMYLCASSPSGQYDEQFFGPGTRLTVL.

J is TRBJ1-4 and V is TRBV5-5; D possibly corresponds to TRBD1 (6 bases). Germline V gene data show CDR1 as SGHKS and CDR2 as YYEKEE (reference sequence). This CDR3 contains 15 residues. Trimming stripped 3 bases from V and 8 bases from J, with 17 bases between. CDR3 amino acids: CASSSLRTESEKLFF. The CDR3 nucleotides read TGTGCCAGCAGCTCCCTCCGGACAGAATCCGAAAAACTGTTTTTT.

The V gene is TRBV30, the J gene TRBJ2-1, with a possible D match to TRBD2 (6 bases). The germline gives CDR1 GTSNPN, CDR2 SVGIG (reference sequence). Trimming stripped 8 bases from V and 1 base from J, with 12 bases between. This CDR3 is built from 13 residues. CDR3 region: CAGTGTSYNEQFF. The CDR3 bases are TGTGCCGGGACGGGGACTTCCTACAATGAGCAGTTCTTC. Drawing the rest from reference TRBV30 and TRBJ2-1, the complete variable domain is SQTIHQWPATLVQPVGSPLSLECTVEGTSNPNLYWYRQAAGRGLQLLFYSVGIGQISSEVPQNLSASRPQDRQFILSSKKLLLSDSGFYLCAGTGTSYNEQFFGPGTRLTVL.

The rearrangement links TRBV6-4 to TRBJ2-4; 11 bases align to TRBD2. The V gene end was trimmed by 5 bases and the J gene end by 0 bases; junction bases not matched to a gene: 9. This CDR3 has 18 residues. Germline V gene sequence: CDR1 MRHNA, CDR2 SNTAGT. This CDR3 is CASSKPGLADTAKNIQYF. CDR3 DNA sequence: TGTGCCAGCAGTAAACCGGGACTAGCGGATACAGCCAAAAACATTCAGTACTTC.

The chain recombines TRBV4-2 with TRBJ2-2; D is unresolved. Trimming left V 1 base short and J 0 bases short, with 12 bases between. CDR1 and CDR2 (germline): LGHNA, YNFKEQ. CDR3 size: 17 residues. The CDR3 region has the DNA TGTGCCAGCAGCCAAGTTGGCCGTGGTGCGAACACCGGGGAGCTGTTTTTT. The encoded protein is CASSQVGRGANTGELFF.

CDR3 DNA: TGTGCCAGCAGTTACAGAGGACTGAGCTCCTACGAGCAGTACTTC. As protein: CASSYRGLSSYEQYF. The chain joins TRBV6-2 or TRBV6-3 to TRBJ2-7; TRBD2 might be the D (5 bases). V lost 2 bases and J 0 bases, leaving 11 bases between the germline ends. The length of the CDR3 is 15 residues. Per the germline V gene, CDR1 is MNHEY and CDR2 is SVGEGT.

This clone was picked up one time. The gene calls are TRBV2 and TRBJ1-3, with D unclear. The germline V gene has CDR1 SNHLY and CDR2 FYNNEI. There are 15 residues in the CDR3. V was shortened by 6 bases and J by 5 bases, with 17 bases between the two germline ends. The CDR3 DNA follows: TGTGCCAGCAGGGCAGTTCTGGCCCCGAGAAACACCATATATTTT. This codes for CASRAVLAPRNTIYF.

The V gene is TRBV2, the J gene TRBJ1-3; D is uncertain. There are 11 residues in the CDR3. Germline values: CDR1 SNHLY, CDR2 FYNNEI. V was cut by 4 bases and J by 6 bases, with 4 bases left in between. In DNA form, the CDR3 reads TGTGCCAGCAGTGTAAAAAACACCATATATTTT. This codes for CASSVKNTIYF.

V is TRBV27 and J is TRBJ2-7; 8 bases map to TRBD1. CDR3 length equals 17 residues. V lost 5 bases, J lost 3 bases, and 15 bases stayed unmatched. The germline V gene encodes CDR1 MNHEY and CDR2 SMNVEV (reference sequence). The chain's CDR3 is CASSTTLWTGQRYEQYF. The CDR3 DNA sequence: TGTGCCAGCAGTACAACTCTTTGGACAGGGCAACGCTACGAGCAGTACTTC.